These 8 T cell receptor beta chains originate from one sample sequenced in a study of Graves' ophthalmopathy and Graves' hyperthyroidism. Amplified TCR beta CDR3 regions were obtained using RNA transcripts as template. The first round was an RT-PCR with HTBI primers, and the second round was a multiplex PCR. TCRdb ran MiXCR on the multiplex PCR reads and lists one entry per CDR3 protein. The sample contains over a million distinct CDR3 sequences, about two fifths of which appear only once. Sequencing was done on a sample of peripheral blood or thyroid tissue (not recorded which). The receptors come from an adult man with Graves' hyperthyroidism.

The chain carries TRBV13 and TRBJ2-7, with D possibly being TRBD2 (5 bases). V was clipped by 5 bases and J by 7 bases, with 18 bases between them. This CDR3 has 14 amino acids. Germline V CDR1 and CDR2: PRHDT, FYEKMQ (reference sequence). CDR3 residues: CASSPYGESLEQYF. Here the CDR3 DNA reads TGTGCCAGCAGCCCTTATGGGGAGAGCTTGGAGCAGTACTTC.

This clonotype was seen ten or more times. The chain recombines TRBV7-3 with TRBJ2-7, with D possibly TRBD2 on 5 matching bases. Germline-derived CDR1 and CDR2 are SGHTA and FQGTGA. Trimming removed 1 base at V and 4 bases at J, with 8 bases between. This CDR3 is built from 13 residues. CDR3 nucleotide sequence: TGTGCCAGCAGCTTAATCGCGGGTTACGAGCAGTACTTC. It translates to CASSLIAGYEQYF.

In this sample, this clonotype turned up many times. The chain is built from TRBV10-3 and TRBJ2-7; D is possibly TRBD1 (5 bases). V lost 2 bases, J lost 2 bases, and 10 bases lay in between. There are 14 residues in the CDR3. Germline V lookup: CDR1 ENHRY, CDR2 SYGVKD. The CDR3 bases are TGTGCCATCAGTGAGGACAGATTTACCTACGAGCAGTACTTC. It yields the protein CAISEDRFTYEQYF.

Points on this clonotype: Compared with germline, one end of the junction differs, possibly owing to a read error. This chain links TRBV2 with TRBJ1-1, with D maybe TRBD1 (6 bases). The CDR3 runs to 12 residues. CDR1 SNHLY and CDR2 FYNNEI come from the germline V gene. Here the CDR3 DNA reads TGTGCCACCCGGGACATGAACACTGAAGCTCTCTTT. Amino acids: CATRDMNTEALF.

The sample holds one count of this clonotype. With a much larger clone just one base away, this may be a read error. DNA of the CDR3: TGCGCCAGCAGCTTCCGCGGGACAGCCATGAACACTGAAGCTTTCTTT. Residues: CASSFRGTAMNTEAFF. This chain joins TRBV5-1 and TRBJ1-1, with 7 bases matching TRBD1. Trimming cost V 2 bases and J 0 bases; bases outside gene matches: 7. Per the germline V gene, CDR1 is SGHRS and CDR2 is YFSETQ. This CDR3 contains 16 residues.

A note on this clonotype: This may be a read error: a much more frequent sequence differs by one nucleotide. The V call is TRBV7-8, the J call TRBJ2-5; perhaps TRBD1 as D (6 bases). The CDR3 is 13 amino acids. Germline assignment: CDR1 SGHVS and CDR2 FQNEAQ. V gave up 2 bases and J gave up 5 bases, with 9 bases separating them. The CDR3 loop reads CASSLIQGETQYF. CDR3 nucleotide sequence: TGTGCCAGCAGCTTAATTCAGGGGGAGACCCAGTACTTC.

This clonotype has more than one count but fewer than ten. V is TRBV6-5 and J is TRBJ1-5; D gene ambiguous. V gave up 6 bases and J gave up 0 bases, with 9 bases separating them. This CDR3 comprises 14 residues. Germline CDR1 reads MNHEY; CDR2 reads SVGAGI. The CDR3 nucleotides are TGTGCCAGCAGGGCCAGCAATAGCAATCAGCCCCAGCATTTT. Amino acids: CASRASNSNQPQHF.

The chain is built from TRBV7-2 and TRBJ1-1; D not resolved. Trimming removed 7 bases at V and 0 bases at J, with 9 bases between. Germline assignment: CDR1 SGHTA and CDR2 FQGNSA. This CDR3 contains 13 residues. CDR3 residues: CASTRQMNTEAFF. The CDR3 DNA sequence: TGTGCCAGCACCCGGCAGATGAACACTGAAGCTTTCTTT.